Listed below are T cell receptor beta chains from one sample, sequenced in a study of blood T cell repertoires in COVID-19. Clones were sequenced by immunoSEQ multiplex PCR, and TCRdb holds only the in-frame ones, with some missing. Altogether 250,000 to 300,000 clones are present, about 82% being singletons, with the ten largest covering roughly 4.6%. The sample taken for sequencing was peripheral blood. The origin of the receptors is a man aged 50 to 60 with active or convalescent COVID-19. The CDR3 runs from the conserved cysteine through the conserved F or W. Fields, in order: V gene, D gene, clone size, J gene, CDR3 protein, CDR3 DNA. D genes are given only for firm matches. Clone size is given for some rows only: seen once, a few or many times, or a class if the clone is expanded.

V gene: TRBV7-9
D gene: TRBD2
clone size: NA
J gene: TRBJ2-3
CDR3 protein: CASSLGGGADTQYF
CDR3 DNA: TGTGCCAGCAGCTTGGGCGGGGGTGCAGATACGCAGTATTTT

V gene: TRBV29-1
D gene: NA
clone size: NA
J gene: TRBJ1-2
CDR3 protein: CSTFSGGYTF
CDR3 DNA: TGCAGCACGTTTTCCGGGGGCTACACCTTC

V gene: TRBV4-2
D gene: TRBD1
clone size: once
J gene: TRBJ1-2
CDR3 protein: CASSPTGNRQGFPYTF
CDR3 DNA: TGTGCCAGCAGCCCCACGGGGAACAGACAGGGTTTCCCCTACACCTTC

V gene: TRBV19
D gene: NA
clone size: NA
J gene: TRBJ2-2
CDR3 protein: CASSIAPGYGELFF
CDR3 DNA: TGTGCCAGTAGTATCGCCCCCGGGTACGGGGAGCTGTTTTTT

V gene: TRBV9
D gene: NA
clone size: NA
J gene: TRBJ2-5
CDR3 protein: CASSVEGRREETQYF
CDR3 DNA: TGTGCCAGCAGCGTAGAGGGACGGAGGGAGGAGACCCAGTACTTC

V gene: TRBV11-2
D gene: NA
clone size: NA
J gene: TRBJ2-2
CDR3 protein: CASSTPMTAANTGELFF
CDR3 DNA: TGTGCCAGCAGCACCCCTATGACTGCGGCGAACACCGGGGAGCTGTTTTTT

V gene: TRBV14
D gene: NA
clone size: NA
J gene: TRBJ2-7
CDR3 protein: CASSQDREQQYF
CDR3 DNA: TGTGCCAGCAGCCAAGACAGGGAACAGCAGTACTTC

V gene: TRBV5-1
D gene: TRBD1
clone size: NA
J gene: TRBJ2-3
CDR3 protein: CASSSDRGRDTQYF
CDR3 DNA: TGCGCCAGCAGCTCAGACAGGGGGAGGGATACGCAGTATTTT

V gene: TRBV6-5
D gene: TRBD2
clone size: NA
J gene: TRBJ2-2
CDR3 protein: CASSYGLAGNTGELFF
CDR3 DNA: TGTGCCAGCAGTTACGGGCTAGCGGGAAACACCGGGGAGCTGTTTTTT

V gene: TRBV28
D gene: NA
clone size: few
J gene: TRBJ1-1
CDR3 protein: CASSSGHIEAFF
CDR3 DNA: TGTGCCAGCAGTTCTGGACACATTGAAGCTTTCTTT

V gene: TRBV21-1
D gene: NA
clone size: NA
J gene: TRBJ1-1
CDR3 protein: CASSKPHWGGRGTEAFF
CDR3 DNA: TGTGCCAGCAGCAAACCCCATTGGGGGGGCAGGGGTACTGAAGCTTTCTTT

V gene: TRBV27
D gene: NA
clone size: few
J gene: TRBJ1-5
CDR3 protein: CASSKSGVSNQPQHF
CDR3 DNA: TGTGCCAGCAGTAAATCGGGGGTTAGCAATCAGCCCCAGCATTTT

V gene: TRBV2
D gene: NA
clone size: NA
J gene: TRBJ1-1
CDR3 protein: CASSEWAEAFF
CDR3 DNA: TGTGCCAGCAGTGAGTGGGCGGAAGCTTTCTTT

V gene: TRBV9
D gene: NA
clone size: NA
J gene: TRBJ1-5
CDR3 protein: CASSVGMGTGEPQHF
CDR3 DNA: TGTGCCAGCAGCGTAGGAATGGGCACGGGGGAGCCCCAGCATTTT